The 20 T cell receptor beta chains listed next were all sequenced from one sample in a study of blood T cell repertoires in COVID-19. TCRdb's table, derived via immunoSEQ multiplex PCR, lists solely in-frame clones and lacks some. The top ten clones hold approximately 9.7% of a sample with 150,000 to 190,000 clones, approximately 82% of them seen once. Material: peripheral blood. The receptors shown here come from a woman in her forties or fifties with acute or convalescent COVID-19.

This clone was counted between two and nine times. The chain uses TRBV5-1 and TRBJ2-5; 7 bases are a match to TRBD1. Germline V lookup: CDR1 SGHRS, CDR2 YFSETQ. CDR3 size: 17 residues. Trimming took 2 bases from V and 5 from J; bases not matched to a gene: 15. The chain's CDR3 is CASSFGMFRGRGETQYF. CDR3 sequence (DNA): TGCGCCAGCAGCTTCGGGATGTTTAGGGGGCGCGGGGAGACCCAGTACTTC.

This clone showed up just once. J is TRBJ1-6 and V is TRBV5-3; 10 bases are a match to TRBD1. TRBV5-3 has ORF status, its function being uncertain. V lost 0 bases and J lost 4; bases outside the gene matches: 7. This CDR3 is 18 amino acids long. The CDR3 nucleotides are TGTGCCAGAAGCTTGGGCGATCCGGACAGGGGGTATAATTCACCCCTCCACTTT. This sequence encodes CARSLGDPDRGYNSPLHF.

This sequence joins TRBV6-4 and TRBJ1-6; 7 bases agree with TRBD1. This CDR3 spans 13 amino acids. CDR1 and CDR2 from the germline V gene are MRHNA and SNTAGT. V was pared by 6 bases and J by 4 bases, with 0 bases of the junction left unmatched. The CDR3 nucleotides read TGTGCCAGCAGACAGGGGTATAATTCACCCCTCCACTTT. It yields the protein CASRQGYNSPLHF.

The chain couples TRBV29-1 to TRBJ2-5; 15 bases fit TRBD2. There are 14 residues in the CDR3. Looked up from germline, CDR1 is SQVTM and CDR2 is ANQGSEA. With 7 bases clipped from V and 5 bases from J, the junction kept 5 bases outside the gene matches. CDR3 protein: CSARGTSGRETQYF. The CDR3 coding sequence is TGCAGCGCCCGCGGGACTAGCGGGAGGGAGACCCAGTACTTC.

This clone was detected only a few times. This rearrangement joins TRBV5-1 to TRBJ2-3; TRBD2 matches at 8 bases. The CDR3 extends over 17 amino acids. After removal of 1 base from V and 3 bases from J, the junction contained 10 bases not matched to a gene. Germline values: CDR1 SGHRS, CDR2 YFSETQ. The CDR3 loop reads CASSLRRAGVGTDTQYF. In DNA, the CDR3 is TGCGCCAGCAGCTTGAGGCGAGCGGGAGTCGGTACAGATACGCAGTATTTT.

The rearrangement uses TRBV18 and TRBJ2-1, with TRBD2 matching over 16 bases. CDR1 KGHSH and CDR2 LQKENI come from the germline V gene. CDR3 size: 18 residues. The J segment lost 5 bases and the V segment lost 0 bases, leaving 4 bases of the junction unmatched. The CDR3 here is CASSPPGLAGGPNNEQFF. CDR3 bases: TGTGCCAGCTCACCACCGGGACTAGCGGGAGGGCCCAACAATGAGCAGTTCTTC.

About this clone: Other DNA sequences of this sample code for an identical CDR3. V usage is TRBV7-8 and J usage is TRBJ2-7; D is undetermined. From germline, CDR1 is SGHVS and CDR2 FQNEAQ. V lost 0 bases, J lost 0 bases, and 6 bases lay in between. The CDR3 has 14 residues. The DNA for the CDR3 is TGTGCCAGCAGCTTAGCTGCAGTCTCCTACGAGCAGTACTTC. Its protein is CASSLAAVSYEQYF.

This chain joins TRBV4-3 and TRBJ2-7; 10 bases line up with TRBD2. The CDR3 loop spans 16 amino acids. Trimming removed 0 bases from V and 3 bases from J; junction bases left unmatched: 5. The germline gives CDR1 LGHNA, CDR2 YSLEER. The CDR3 sequence is CASSQELLAGDYEQYF. In nucleotides, the CDR3 is TGCGCCAGCAGCCAAGAATTGCTAGCGGGGGACTACGAGCAGTACTTC.

V is TRBV19 and J is TRBJ1-1, with D possibly being TRBD1 (6 bases). Germline V lookup: CDR1 LNHDA, CDR2 SQIVND (reference sequence). The V and J ends lost 7 bases and 0 bases respectively, with 12 bases between them. This CDR3 contains 14 residues. The CDR3 reads CASTPDRLNTEAFF. CDR3 nucleotides: TGTGCCAGTACCCCGGACAGATTGAACACTGAAGCTTTCTTT.

The gene calls are TRBV6-5 and TRBJ2-1; perhaps TRBD2 as D (6 bases). Deletions cut 9 bases from V and 2 bases from J, with 17 bases between. The CDR3 is 15 residues long. Germline CDR1 and CDR2: MNHEY and SVGAGI. Here the CDR3 reads CASSQRALTYNEQFF. CDR3 nucleotides: TGTGCCAGTAGTCAGCGGGCCCTAACCTACAATGAGCAGTTCTTC.

V gene TRBV19 combines with J gene TRBJ1-6; D possibly corresponds to TRBD1 (6 bases). Germline CDR1 reads LNHDA; CDR2 reads SQIVND (reference sequence). Trimming took 6 bases from V and 1 from J, leaving 13 bases between them. The CDR3 totals 16 residues. CDR3 in DNA: TGTGCCAGTAGGGACCTGGACAGATCCTATAATTCACCCCTCCACTTT. Its protein is CASRDLDRSYNSPLHF.

CDR3 bases: TGTGCCAGCAGCCAACGACGGACAGGTATCTACGAGCAGTACTTC. Protein product: CASSQRRTGIYEQYF. The chain uses TRBV3-1 (or the pseudogene TRBV3-2) and TRBJ2-7; 7 bases line up with TRBD1. Unmatched junction bases numbered 7, after V lost 2 bases and J lost 3 bases. CDR3 length: 15 amino acids. Germline V lookup: CDR1 LGHDT, CDR2 YNNKEL (reference sequence).

The chain couples TRBV5-6 to TRBJ2-7; 9 positions match TRBD1. V gave up 3 bases and J gave up 7 bases; unmatched junction bases: 5. The CDR3 length is 13 residues. Germline assignment: CDR1 SGHDT and CDR2 YYEEEE. The CDR3 region has the DNA TGTGCCAGCAGCTCACAGGGGGCCTGGGAGCAGTACTTC. It specifies CASSSQGAWEQYF.

The chain has TRBV19 and TRBJ2-1; a possible D gene is TRBD2 (5 bases). CDR1 and CDR2 from the germline V gene are LNHDA and SQIVND (reference sequence). Between the trimmed V and J ends, which lost 10 bases and 5 bases, there was a span of 12 bases. The CDR3 runs to 12 residues. The CDR3 DNA follows: TGTGCCACCCGCGGAGGACACAATGAGCAGTTCTTC. Its protein is CATRGGHNEQFF.

This clone was detected only a few times. CDR3 loop: CASSYSIRLPGRPSYEQYF. As DNA, the CDR3 is TGTGCCAGCAGTTACTCGATCCGACTACCTGGGAGACCCTCCTACGAGCAGTACTTC. The V call is TRBV6-2 or TRBV6-3, the J call TRBJ2-7; tentatively, D is TRBD2 (5 bases). V was shortened by 0 bases and J by 0 bases, with 21 bases between the two germline ends. CDR1 and CDR2 (germline): MNHEY, SVGEGT. The CDR3 covers 19 residues.

The chain combines TRBV28 with TRBJ1-2; D remains ambiguous. The V and J ends lost 5 bases and 2 bases respectively, with 6 bases between them. The germline V gene has CDR1 MDHEN and CDR2 SYDVKM. The CDR3 extends over 12 amino acids. The CDR3 sequence is CASSPSNYGYTF. In nucleotides, the CDR3 is TGTGCCAGCAGTCCGTCCAACTATGGCTACACCTTC.

The CDR3 region has the DNA TGTGCCAGCAGTGGCCCGGGACAGACCCCCTTTCTCGAGCAGTACTTC. It encodes CASSGPGQTPFLEQYF. The rearrangement links TRBV2 to TRBJ2-7; TRBD1 aligns across 7 bases. The CDR3 consists of 16 residues. V lost 4 bases and J lost 6; bases outside the gene matches: 15. CDR1 is SNHLY and CDR2 is FYNNEI in the germline V gene.

This chain joins TRBV6-1 and TRBJ2-1; TRBD2 matches at 8 bases. The V and J ends lost 2 bases and 4 bases, in that order; junction bases with no gene match: 7. This CDR3 spans 16 amino acids. Germline assignment: CDR1 MNHNS and CDR2 SASEGT. This chain's CDR3 is CASSEPPGGAYNEQFF. DNA of the CDR3: TGTGCCAGCAGTGAACCCCCCGGGGGGGCTTACAATGAGCAGTTCTTC.

The chain combines TRBV12-3 or TRBV12-4 with TRBJ2-5, with a weak D call TRBD2 (5 bases). This CDR3 comprises 13 residues. Trimming took 6 bases from V and 1 from J, leaving 9 bases between them. The CDR3 region is CASRVAIQETQYF. DNA of the CDR3: TGTGCCAGCAGGGTAGCGATCCAAGAGACCCAGTACTTC.

This chain uses TRBV3-1 (or the pseudogene TRBV3-2) with TRBJ2-1; 11 bases agree with TRBD2. From germline, CDR1 is LGHDT and CDR2 YNNKEL (reference sequence). Germline trimming cut 4 bases from V and 8 bases from J; bases unmatched to any gene: 7. This CDR3 comprises 15 residues. CDR3 loop: CASSRVAGGVDEQFF. Here the CDR3 DNA reads TGTGCCAGCAGCCGAGTAGCGGGAGGGGTCGATGAGCAGTTCTTC.